This T cell receptor beta chain was captured in a study of monozygotic twins with inflammatory bowel disease (dated by TCRdb to between 2018 and 2021). The study in broad terms: A total of about 28 monozygotic twin pairs were included in the full study, comprising nine German pairs (four IBD-concordant, five IBD-discordant) and 19 IBD-discordant Danish pairs. Within discordant pairs, disease-associated traits were sought mainly by comparing IBD patients with their genetically identical healthy co-twins. Each individual had, on average, about 151 000 unique TCRalpha sequences and 181 000 unique TCRbeta sequences available for analysis.

According to the germline V gene, CDR1 reads MGHDK and CDR2 reads SYGVNS. The CDR3 has 16 amino acids, counting the end cysteine and phenylalanine. The entry carries no DNA sequence. Libraries were built with 5' RACE. Each TCR library was prepared from 3,000 to 4,500 ng of total RNA. cDNA was synthesized with SMARTScribe reverse transcriptase in eight separate reactions per sample. During cDNA synthesis, template switching was used to introduce unique molecular identifiers that contained a 6-nucleotide sample barcode. Amplification of TCRalpha and TCRbeta cDNA involved two nested PCRs of 16 and 9 cycles, and each PCR was followed by bead purification. Before amplification, cDNA was treated with uracil DNA-glycosylase and purified using the QIAquick PCR purification kit. In the second PCR, Illumina TruSeq-compatible adapters and sample-specific barcodes were added. TapeStation and Qubit were used to check library quality and concentration, and 4 to 6.5 ng of each library went into the pool. Sequencing of the pooled libraries was done on an Illumina HiSeq2500 single-index Rapid Run using custom sequencing primers and 2 x 100 bp reads. The authors' pipeline ran thus. PCR and sequencing errors were corrected by UMI-based consensus assembly using MiGEC version 1.2.6. MiXCR version 2.1.1 was used for V(D)J alignment, clonotype assembly and CDR3 extraction. To normalise gene usage, clonotype sharing and MAIT/NKT TCR abundance, the analysis used the top 1000, 10 000 and 20 000 clonotypes per sample. After downsampling to 27 000 UMIs, diversity was calculated as the inverse Simpson index using the vegan R package. Paired Mann-Whitney U tests on discordant twin pairs were used, with Benjamini-Hochberg multiple-testing correction. TCRdb reanalyzed the reads, keeping one entry per CDR3 protein sequence and omitting DNA. The V and J calls, along with clone size, are taken from TCRdb and not from the paper's own processing. The sample table on file contains 200,000 to 250,000 distinct CDR3 sequences. The ten largest clones capture roughly 8% of the sample.

Concerning this clonotype: Its antigen is still unknown.

A 2.5 ml peripheral blood sample was drawn into PAXgene tubes per donor and stored at -80°C. Total RNA was isolated from whole blood with the PAXgene blood miRNA kit on an automated QIAcube, without T cell sorting. Peripheral blood from monozygotic twin pairs, either concordant or discordant for inflammatory bowel disease, underwent deep TCRalpha and TCRbeta repertoire profiling that used unique molecular barcoding. Smoking habits were recorded for all twin pairs, and each individual was classified as a current, former or never smoker. Study-wide conclusions, independent of this receptor: Concordant and discordant twins showed no difference in repertoire similarity, possibly because of limited statistical power. The analysis was unable to tell apart different T cell subtypes. The results gave no support for a single strong signal or clonotype linked to IBD. IBD patients shared fewer clonotypes with other individuals than healthy twins did, most markedly in patients showing signs of disease activity. Because patients received different immunosuppressive treatments, the repertoires may have picked up extra background noise and variability between individuals. Measured by the inverse Simpson index, TCRbeta repertoire diversity was lower in IBD patients than in their healthy co-twins.

The sequence was obtained from a human donor with ulcerative colitis or Crohn's disease, or a healthy co-twin of an affected twin (not recorded which). The sequenced sample consisted of blood. Rearrangement joined TRBV25-1 to TRBJ1-6. The CDR3 has the sequence CASSLSEMVRNSPLHF.